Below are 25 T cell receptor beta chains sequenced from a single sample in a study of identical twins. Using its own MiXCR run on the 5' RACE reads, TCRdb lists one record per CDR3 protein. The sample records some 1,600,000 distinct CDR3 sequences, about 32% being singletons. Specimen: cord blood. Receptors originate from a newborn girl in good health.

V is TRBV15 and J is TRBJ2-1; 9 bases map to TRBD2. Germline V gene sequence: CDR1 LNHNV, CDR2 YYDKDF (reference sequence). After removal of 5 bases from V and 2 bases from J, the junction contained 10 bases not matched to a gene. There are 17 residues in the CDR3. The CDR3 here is CATSSPLAGGPYNEQFF. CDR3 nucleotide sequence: TGTGCCACCAGCTCCCCTTTGGCGGGAGGGCCCTACAATGAGCAGTTCTTC.

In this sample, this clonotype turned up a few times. The CDR3 DNA reads TGTGCCAGCAGCCAGGAGCCCTACAATGAGCAGTACTTC. Its protein product is CASSQEPYNEQYF. V is TRBV4-2 and J is TRBJ2-1; D is unresolved. The J call could be wrong; TRBJ2-7 is a better fit for the DNA end. Germline CDR1 is LGHNA and CDR2 is YNFKEQ. The CDR3 runs to 13 residues.

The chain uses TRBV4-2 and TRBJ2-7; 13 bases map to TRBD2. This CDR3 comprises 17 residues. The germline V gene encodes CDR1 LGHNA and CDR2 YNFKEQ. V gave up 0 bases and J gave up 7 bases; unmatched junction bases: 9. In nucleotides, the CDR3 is TGTGCCAGCAGCCAAGATCAGGGGACTAGCGGGGAGAATGAGCAGTACTTC. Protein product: CASSQDQGTSGENEQYF.

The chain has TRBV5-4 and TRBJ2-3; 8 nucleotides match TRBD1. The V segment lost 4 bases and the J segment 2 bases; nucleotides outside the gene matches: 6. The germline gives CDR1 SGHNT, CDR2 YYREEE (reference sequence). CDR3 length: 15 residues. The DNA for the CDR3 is TGTGCCAGCAGCCCGGGACAGGAACCCACAGATACGCAGTATTTT. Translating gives CASSPGQEPTDTQYF.

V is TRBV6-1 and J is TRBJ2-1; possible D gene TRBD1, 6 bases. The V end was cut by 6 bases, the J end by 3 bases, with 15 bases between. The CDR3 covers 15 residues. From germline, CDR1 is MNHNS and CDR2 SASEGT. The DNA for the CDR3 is TGTGCCAGCAGGGACCGGGACAAAGGCTACAATGAGCAGTTCTTC. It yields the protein CASRDRDKGYNEQFF.

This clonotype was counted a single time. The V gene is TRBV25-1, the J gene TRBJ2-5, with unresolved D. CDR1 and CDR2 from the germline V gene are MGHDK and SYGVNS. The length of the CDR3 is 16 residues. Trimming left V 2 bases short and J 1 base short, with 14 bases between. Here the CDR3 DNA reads TGTGCCAGCAGTGAAGAGGCGCGTGACTCCCAAGAGACCCAGTACTTC. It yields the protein CASSEEARDSQETQYF.

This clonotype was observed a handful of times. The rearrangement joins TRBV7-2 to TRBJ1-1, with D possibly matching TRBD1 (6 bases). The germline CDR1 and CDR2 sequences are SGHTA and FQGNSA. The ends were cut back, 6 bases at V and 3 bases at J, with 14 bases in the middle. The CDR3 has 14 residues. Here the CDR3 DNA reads TGTGCCAGCAGTCCAGACGGGGGGCACACTGAAGCTTTCTTT. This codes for CASSPDGGHTEAFF.

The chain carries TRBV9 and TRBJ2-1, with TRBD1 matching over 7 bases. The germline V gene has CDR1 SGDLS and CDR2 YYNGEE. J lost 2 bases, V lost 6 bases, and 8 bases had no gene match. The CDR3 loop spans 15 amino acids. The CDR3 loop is CASKTGQGAYNEQFF. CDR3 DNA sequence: TGTGCCAGCAAGACGGGGCAGGGGGCCTACAATGAGCAGTTCTTC.

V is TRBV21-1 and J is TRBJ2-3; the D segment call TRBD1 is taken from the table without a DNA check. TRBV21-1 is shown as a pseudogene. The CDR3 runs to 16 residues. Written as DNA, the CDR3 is TGTGCCAGCAGCAAAGAAAGGGGTTGTAGCACAGATACGCAGTATTTT. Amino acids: CASSKERGCSTDTQYF.

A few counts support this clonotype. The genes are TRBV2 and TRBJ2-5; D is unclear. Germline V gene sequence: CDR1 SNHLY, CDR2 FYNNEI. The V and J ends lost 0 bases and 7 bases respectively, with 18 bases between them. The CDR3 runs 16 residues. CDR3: CASSEALARPKLTQYF. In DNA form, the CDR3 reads TGTGCCAGCAGTGAAGCGCTTGCCAGACCCAAGCTGACCCAGTACTTC. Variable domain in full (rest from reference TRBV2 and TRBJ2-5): EPEVTQTPSHQVTQMGQEVILRCVPISNHLYFYWYRQILGQKVEFLVSFYNNEISEKSEIFDDQFSVERPDGSNFTLKIRSTKLEDSAMYFCASSEALARPKLTQYFGPGTRLLVL.

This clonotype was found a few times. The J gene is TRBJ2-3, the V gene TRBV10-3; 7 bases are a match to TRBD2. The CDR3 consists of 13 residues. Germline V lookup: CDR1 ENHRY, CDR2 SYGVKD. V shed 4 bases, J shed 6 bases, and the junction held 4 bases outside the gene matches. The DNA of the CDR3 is TGTGCCATCAGTGGGACTAGGCCGGATACGCAGTATTTT. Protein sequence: CAISGTRPDTQYF.

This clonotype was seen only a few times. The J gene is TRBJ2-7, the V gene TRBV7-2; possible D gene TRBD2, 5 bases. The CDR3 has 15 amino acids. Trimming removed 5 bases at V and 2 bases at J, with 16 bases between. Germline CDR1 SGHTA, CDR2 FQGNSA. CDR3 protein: CASSPRPGLTYEQYF. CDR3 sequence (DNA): TGTGCCAGCAGCCCGCGGCCAGGACTGACCTACGAGCAGTACTTC. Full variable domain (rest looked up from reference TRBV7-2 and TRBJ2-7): GAGVSQSPSNKVTEKGKDVELRCDPISGHTALYWYRQSLGQGLEFLIYFQGNSAPDKSGLPSDRFSAERTGGSVSTLTIQRTQQEDSAVYLCASSPRPGLTYEQYFGPGTRLTVT.

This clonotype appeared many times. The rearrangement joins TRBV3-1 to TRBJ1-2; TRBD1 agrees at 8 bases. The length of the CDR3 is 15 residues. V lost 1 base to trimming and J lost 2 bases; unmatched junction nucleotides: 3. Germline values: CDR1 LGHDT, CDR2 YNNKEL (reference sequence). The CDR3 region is CASSQATGVNYGYTF. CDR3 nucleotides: TGTGCCAGCAGCCAAGCGACAGGGGTCAACTATGGCTACACCTTC.

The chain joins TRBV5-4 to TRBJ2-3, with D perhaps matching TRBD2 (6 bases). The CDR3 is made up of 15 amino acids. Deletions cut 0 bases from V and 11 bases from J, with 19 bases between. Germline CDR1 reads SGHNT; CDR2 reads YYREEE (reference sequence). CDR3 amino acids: CASSLGLGREMRQYF. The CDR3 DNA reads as TGTGCCAGCAGCTTGGGACTAGGGCGAGAGATGCGGCAGTATTTT.

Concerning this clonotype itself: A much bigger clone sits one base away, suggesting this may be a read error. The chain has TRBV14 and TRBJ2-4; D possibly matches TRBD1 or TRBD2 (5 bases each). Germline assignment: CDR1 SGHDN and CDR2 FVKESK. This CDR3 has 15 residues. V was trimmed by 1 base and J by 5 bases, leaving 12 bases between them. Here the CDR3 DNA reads TGTGCCAGCAGCCAAGGGGACGTCGCCGAAAACATTCAGTACTTC. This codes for CASSQGDVAENIQYF.

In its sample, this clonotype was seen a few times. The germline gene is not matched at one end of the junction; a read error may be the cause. The DNA for the CDR3 is TGTTCCAGCAGCCCCCGGTTCGTAGGCCACCTTTGGTATGGCTACACCTTC. It translates to CSSSPRFVGHLWYGYTF. V is TRBV11-2 and J is TRBJ1-2, with D hard to call. The CDR3 loop spans 17 amino acids. Germline CDR1 SGHAT, CDR2 FQNNGV.

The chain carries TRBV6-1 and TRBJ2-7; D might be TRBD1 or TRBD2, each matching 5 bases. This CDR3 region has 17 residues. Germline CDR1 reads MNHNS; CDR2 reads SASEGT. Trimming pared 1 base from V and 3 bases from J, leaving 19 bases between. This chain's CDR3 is CASSEERGRGIHYEQYF. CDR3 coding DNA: TGTGCCAGCAGTGAAGAGAGGGGACGCGGTATCCACTACGAGCAGTACTTC.

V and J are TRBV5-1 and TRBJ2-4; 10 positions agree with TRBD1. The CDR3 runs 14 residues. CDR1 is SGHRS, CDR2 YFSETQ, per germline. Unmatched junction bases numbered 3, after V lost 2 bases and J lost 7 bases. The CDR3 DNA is TGCGCCAGCAGCTTTGGGGGACAGGGGAACATTCAGTACTTC. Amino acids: CASSFGGQGNIQYF.

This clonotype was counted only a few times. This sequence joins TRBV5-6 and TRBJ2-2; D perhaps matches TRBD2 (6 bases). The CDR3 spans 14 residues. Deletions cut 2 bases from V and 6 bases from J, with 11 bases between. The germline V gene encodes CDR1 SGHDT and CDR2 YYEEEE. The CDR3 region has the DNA TGTGCCAGCAGCTTTGCACTAGCTTCCGGGGAGCTGTTTTTT. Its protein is CASSFALASGELFF. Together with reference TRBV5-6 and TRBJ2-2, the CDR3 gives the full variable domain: DAGVTQSPTHLIKTRGQQVTLRCSPKSGHDTVSWYQQALGQGPQFIFQYYEEEERQRGNFPDRFSGHQFPNYSSELNVNALLLGDSALYLCASSFALASGELFFGEGSRLTVL.

CDR3 sequence (DNA): TGTGCCACCCTGGGGACTAGCGGCTACAATGAGCAGTTCTTC. It specifies CATLGTSGYNEQFF. The rearrangement links TRBV28 to TRBJ2-1; 11 nucleotides match TRBD2. Germline CDR1 and CDR2: MDHEN and SYDVKM. V shed 10 bases, J shed 3 bases, and the junction held 5 bases outside the gene matches. The CDR3 is 14 residues long.

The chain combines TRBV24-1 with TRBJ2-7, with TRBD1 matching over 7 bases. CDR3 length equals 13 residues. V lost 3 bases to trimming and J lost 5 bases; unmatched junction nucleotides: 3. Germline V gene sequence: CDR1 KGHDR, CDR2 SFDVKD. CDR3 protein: CATSDNRGDEQYF. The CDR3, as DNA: TGTGCCACCAGTGATAACAGGGGAGACGAGCAGTACTTC.

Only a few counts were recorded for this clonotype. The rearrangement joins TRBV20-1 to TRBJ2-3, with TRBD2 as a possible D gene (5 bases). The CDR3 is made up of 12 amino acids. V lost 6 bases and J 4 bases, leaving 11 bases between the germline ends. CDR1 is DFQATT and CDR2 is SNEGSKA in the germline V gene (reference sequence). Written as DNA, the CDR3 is TGCAGTGCGAATTTGGAGGCAGATACGCAGTATTTT. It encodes CSANLEADTQYF.

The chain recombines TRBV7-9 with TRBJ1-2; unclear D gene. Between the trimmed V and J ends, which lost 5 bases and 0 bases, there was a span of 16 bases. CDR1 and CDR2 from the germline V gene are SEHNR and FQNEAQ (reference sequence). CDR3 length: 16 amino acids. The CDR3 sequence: CASSPAQFLTNYGYTF. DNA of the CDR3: TGTGCCAGCAGCCCGGCCCAGTTCCTGACTAACTATGGCTACACCTTC.

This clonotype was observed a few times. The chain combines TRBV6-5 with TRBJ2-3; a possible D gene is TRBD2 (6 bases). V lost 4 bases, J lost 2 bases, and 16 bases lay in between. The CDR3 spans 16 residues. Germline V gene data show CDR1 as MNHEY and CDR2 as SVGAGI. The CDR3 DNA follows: TGTGCCAGCAGTTGGTCTTCGACTAGGTCCACAGATACGCAGTATTTT. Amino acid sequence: CASSWSSTRSTDTQYF.

CDR3 loop: CASSLDPRAQRDTQYF. CDR3 DNA sequence: TGTGCCAGCAGCTTAGATCCACGGGCGCAAAGGGATACGCAGTATTTT. The V and J genes are TRBV11-2 and TRBJ2-3, with D hard to call. Trimming took off 0 bases at V and 6 bases at J, with 16 bases between the two ends. Germline V CDR1 and CDR2: SGHAT, FQNNGV. This CDR3 comprises 16 residues.